This T cell receptor beta chain was profiled in a study of shared clonotypes between healthy human individuals. Study context: CD8 memory received one plate per donor, CD8 naive two, CD4 memory three and CD4 naive three.

CDR3 length: 18 residues. CDR1 is SGHDN, CDR2 FVKESK, per germline. Trimming removed 4 bases at V and 0 bases at J, with 20 bases between. Concerning this clone: Its cognate antigen is unknown.

Assay: immunoSEQ multiplex PCR; the TCRdb copy retains only in-frame clones and omits some. This sample yields more than 2,000,000 clones, of which over 90% are seen a single time; about 0.41% belongs to the top ten. Overall study results and limits: A handful of donors held about 5% of naive CD4 clonotypes in common.

The sequence came from a man aged 18 to 30 in good health. Some clones in this sample may be carry-over from other donors' samples. V gene TRBV14 combines with J gene TRBJ2-3; TRBD2 might be the D (6 bases). Input material: naive CD4+ T cells from PBMCs. Subset defined: CD45RA+ positively selected. CDR3 in amino acids: CASSPLRGGTFSTDTQYF. CDR3 DNA sequence: TGTGCCAGCAGCCCCCTTCGGGGCGGGACCTTTAGCACAGATACGCAGTATTTT.